The 8 T cell receptor beta chains presented below share a single source sample, sequenced in a study of blood T cell repertoires in COVID-19. Generated by immunoSEQ multiplex PCR, the TCRdb table keeps only in-frame clones and is missing some. The sample carries over 150,000 clones, around nine tenths recorded once. Source material: peripheral blood. These receptors were obtained from a man aged 50-60 years who had recovered from COVID-19.

Details on this clone: A junction end diverges from the germline sequence, so it may reflect a read error. This rearrangement joins TRBV3-1 (or the pseudogene TRBV3-2) to TRBJ1-2; D might be TRBD1 (5 bases). The CDR3 is 13 amino acids. Germline loops: CDR1 LGHDT, CDR2 YNNKEL (reference sequence). CDR3 nucleotides: TGTGCCAGCAGCCGCGAAAGGGGAAATGGCTACACCTTT. The encoded protein is CASSRERGNGYTF.

This sequence joins TRBV18 and TRBJ2-5; 7 bases match TRBD1. V was clipped by 0 bases and J by 4 bases; unmatched bases: 8. Germline values: CDR1 KGHSH, CDR2 LQKENI. CDR3 length: 16 amino acids. The CDR3 coding sequence is TGTGCCAGCTCACCACCAAGGGGGCTTAAAAGAGAGACCCAGTACTTC. Amino acids: CASSPPRGLKRETQYF.

V is TRBV6-5 and J is TRBJ2-7; 12 nucleotides match TRBD2. This CDR3 is 15 amino acids long. Looked up from germline, CDR1 is MNHEY and CDR2 is SVGAGI. With 5 bases clipped from V and 2 bases from J, the junction kept 4 bases outside the gene matches. The CDR3 reads CASSLLAGGPYEQYF. DNA of the CDR3: TGTGCCAGCAGTCTTCTAGCGGGAGGGCCCTACGAGCAGTACTTC.

The chain recombines TRBV19 with TRBJ1-1; 10 bases are shared with TRBD1. Losses at the gene ends were 3 bases for V and 2 bases for J; bases not matched to a gene: 9. This CDR3 has 17 residues. Germline-derived CDR1 and CDR2 are LNHDA and SQIVND (reference sequence). The DNA for the CDR3 is TGTGCCAGTAGTATCTTAACCGGGACAGGGGTAAACACTGAAGCTTTCTTT. This sequence encodes CASSILTGTGVNTEAFF.

This clone is a singleton in its sample. The J gene is TRBJ2-2, the V gene TRBV4-2; D not resolved. Germline CDR1 is LGHNA and CDR2 is YNFKEQ. The CDR3 has 12 residues. The V end lost 4 bases, the J end lost 6 bases, and 6 bases lay between the germline ends. The CDR3 DNA reads as TGTGCCAGCAGCCGCCAGGCCGGGGAGCTGTTTTTT. This translates into CASSRQAGELFF.

This chain joins TRBV3-1 (or the pseudogene TRBV3-2) and TRBJ1-4; D possibly corresponds to TRBD1 (6 bases). The CDR3 covers 15 residues. Trimming took 4 bases from V and 8 from J, leaving 17 bases between them. Germline assignment: CDR1 LGHDT and CDR2 YNNKEL (reference sequence). CDR3 in amino acids: CASSPQGREGEKLFF. In DNA form, the CDR3 reads TGTGCCAGCAGCCCCCAGGGGAGGGAAGGGGAAAAACTGTTTTTT.

The chain links TRBV11-2 to TRBJ2-5; TRBD2 matches 12 bases. Trimming at V came to 1 base and at J to 2 bases, leaving 8 bases not matched to a gene. CDR3 length: 18 amino acids. Per the germline V gene, CDR1 is SGHAT and CDR2 is FQNNGV. This CDR3 reads CASSLVITSGGRQETQYF. The CDR3 nucleotides are TGTGCCAGCAGCTTAGTTATCACTAGCGGGGGGCGTCAAGAGACCCAGTACTTC.

The V gene is TRBV5-1, the J gene TRBJ2-7, with TRBD2 matching 14 bases. The CDR3 sequence is 17 residues long. J was trimmed by 0 bases and V by 0 bases; bases with no gene match: 2. Germline values: CDR1 SGHRS, CDR2 YFSETQ. CDR3 sequence reads: CASSLGLAGGFSYEQYF. In DNA, the CDR3 is TGCGCCAGCAGCTTGGGACTAGCGGGGGGGTTCTCCTACGAGCAGTACTTC.